This T cell receptor (beta chain) was sequenced during a study of technical replicates of blood from a handful of donors. Trimming cost V 7 bases and J 1 base, with 7 bases left between them. This CDR3 is 12 amino acids long. Germline V gene lookup returns CDR1 GTSNPN and CDR2 SVGIG (reference sequence). The method was immunoSEQ multiplex PCR; TCRdb's version includes in-frame clones alone and lacks a portion of them. The table lists some 68,000 clones, about nine tenths of them singletons. The gene calls are TRBV30 and TRBJ1-4, with D hard to call. Material: T cells isolated from PBMCs. This receptor was taken from a human donor in good health. CDR3 coding DNA: TGTGCCTTAGGAGGAACTAATGAAAAACTGTTTTTT. Amino acids: CALGGTNEKLFF.